A selection of T cell receptor beta chains follows, all from one sample in a study of response to subunit inactivated influenza vaccine. MiXCR was run by TCRdb on the RT-PCR reads, yielding one entry per CDR3 protein. The table records about 780,000 distinct CDR3 sequences, less than 20% of them present only once. The material sequenced was PBMCs from blood, taken 4 to 6 days after vaccination. These receptors were obtained from a man aged 50-59 years who received an inactivated influenza vaccine. Each CDR3 is given with its conserved first and last residue. A D gene is named only where the DNA matches it firmly. Clone size is shown for a subset of rows, as once, few, many or a class of expanded clone.

abundance: few
d_gene: .
j_gene: TRBJ2-7
v_gene: TRBV5-1
CDR3nt: TGCGCCAGCAGCTTGTATGAACTAGGACCCTACGAGCAGTACTTC
CDR3aa: CASSLYELGPYEQYF

abundance: few
d_gene: .
j_gene: TRBJ2-2
v_gene: TRBV7-2
CDR3nt: TGTGCCAGCAGCCCCGTGGTCCGGCCCACGGAGCTGTTTTTT
CDR3aa: CASSPVVRPTELFF

abundance: few
d_gene: .
j_gene: TRBJ1-5
v_gene: TRBV5-8
CDR3nt: TGTGCCAGCAGGGGGATTAAAGGGGGTCAGCCCCAGCATTTT
CDR3aa: CASRGIKGGQPQHF

abundance: .
d_gene: .
j_gene: TRBJ2-5
v_gene: TRBV10-1
CDR3nt: TGCGCCAGCAGTGCTGCCCCAAAGGGAGCCCAGTACTTC
CDR3aa: CASSAAPKGAQYF

abundance: .
d_gene: .
j_gene: TRBJ2-1
v_gene: TRBV20-1
CDR3nt: TGCAGTGCTAGTCGGCCAGACAATGAGCAGTTCTTC
CDR3aa: CSASRPDNEQFF

abundance: few
d_gene: .
j_gene: TRBJ2-3
v_gene: TRBV21-1
CDR3nt: TGTGCCAGCAGCCCCGTCGATACGCAGTATTTT
CDR3aa: CASSPVDTQYF

abundance: few
d_gene: .
j_gene: TRBJ2-4
v_gene: TRBV12-3/TRBV12-4
CDR3nt: TGTGCCAGCATGGGACATTTGAAAAACATTCAGTACTTC
CDR3aa: CASMGHLKNIQYF

abundance: few
d_gene: TRBD1
j_gene: TRBJ1-2
v_gene: TRBV20-1
CDR3nt: TGCAGTGCCTCTGGCACACAGGGGGCTCATGGCTACACCTTC
CDR3aa: CSASGTQGAHGYTF

abundance: few
d_gene: .
j_gene: TRBJ1-6
v_gene: TRBV27
CDR3nt: TGTGCCAGCAGCGCCTTGATTTGGGGACAAGAGAATTCACCCCTCCACTTT
CDR3aa: CASSALIWGQENSPLHF

abundance: .
d_gene: .
j_gene: TRBJ2-2
v_gene: TRBV30
CDR3nt: TGTGCCTGGAGTGTACGGGTGGGCGGGGAGCTGTTTTTT
CDR3aa: CAWSVRVGGELFF

abundance: .
d_gene: TRBD2
j_gene: TRBJ2-1
v_gene: TRBV14
CDR3nt: TGTGCCAGCAGCCCCAGTTGGGCGGGGGGCAATCCCACCTACAATGAGCAGTTCTTC
CDR3aa: CASSPSWAGGNPTYNEQFF

abundance: few
d_gene: TRBD2
j_gene: TRBJ2-1
v_gene: TRBV4-3
CDR3nt: TGCGCCAGCAGCCAGTATACTAGCGGGAGGTTCGACAATGAGCAGTTCTTC
CDR3aa: CASSQYTSGRFDNEQFF

abundance: .
d_gene: TRBD2
j_gene: TRBJ2-5
v_gene: TRBV4-2
CDR3nt: TGTGCCAGCAGCCAAGGGACTAGCGGGAGTCCCTACCAAGAGACCCAGTACTTC
CDR3aa: CASSQGTSGSPYQETQYF

abundance: few
d_gene: .
j_gene: TRBJ2-3
v_gene: TRBV10-3
CDR3nt: TGTGCCATCCGCACGGCCACAGGGCAGGGCACAGATACGCAGTATTTT
CDR3aa: CAIRTATGQGTDTQYF

abundance: .
d_gene: .
j_gene: TRBJ2-2
v_gene: TRBV3-1
CDR3nt: TGTGCCAGCAGCCAAGCAGGGACGTACACCGGGGAGCTGTTTTTT
CDR3aa: CASSQAGTYTGELFF

abundance: few
d_gene: TRBD1
j_gene: TRBJ2-1
v_gene: TRBV24-1
CDR3nt: TGTGCCACCAGTGATAAAACTGGGACAGGGCGCCACAATGAGCAGTTCTTC
CDR3aa: CATSDKTGTGRHNEQFF

abundance: .
d_gene: .
j_gene: TRBJ2-5
v_gene: TRBV7-9
CDR3nt: TGTGCCAGCGTCCAGCCTTGGCGGGCCGGGTGGGAGACCCAGTACTTC
CDR3aa: CASVQPWRAGWETQYF

abundance: .
d_gene: .
j_gene: TRBJ2-4
v_gene: TRBV4-1
CDR3nt: TGCGCCAGCAGCCAAGTTTTGTCGAACATTCAGTACTTC
CDR3aa: CASSQVLSNIQYF

abundance: few
d_gene: TRBD2
j_gene: TRBJ2-7
v_gene: TRBV29-1
CDR3nt: TGCAGCGTTGAAGCAAGGATTGGCGGGAGGGCAATCAACGAGCAGTACTTC
CDR3aa: CSVEARIGGRAINEQYF

abundance: few
d_gene: .
j_gene: TRBJ2-1
v_gene: TRBV7-7
CDR3nt: TGTGCCAGCAGCTTAGCTTTGACGTCCTACAATGAGCAGTTCTTC
CDR3aa: CASSLALTSYNEQFF

abundance: many
d_gene: .
j_gene: TRBJ2-2
v_gene: TRBV4-3
CDR3nt: TGCGCCAGCAGCCAAGCGGTGGGGGCCGGGGAGCTGTTTTTT
CDR3aa: CASSQAVGAGELFF

abundance: .
d_gene: .
j_gene: TRBJ2-5
v_gene: TRBV7-6
CDR3nt: TGTGCCAGCAGCATGGGTTGGTTACAAGAGACCCAGTACTTC
CDR3aa: CASSMGWLQETQYF

abundance: .
d_gene: TRBD2
j_gene: TRBJ2-5
v_gene: TRBV29-1
CDR3nt: TGCAGCGTTGAACTAGCGGGAGTAGACAAGACCCAGTACTTC
CDR3aa: CSVELAGVDKTQYF

abundance: .
d_gene: TRBD1
j_gene: TRBJ1-1
v_gene: TRBV2
CDR3nt: TGTACCAGCAGCAAGACAGGGGGCGGGACTGAAGCTTTCTTT
CDR3aa: CTSSKTGGGTEAFF

abundance: many
d_gene: .
j_gene: TRBJ2-1
v_gene: TRBV12-3/TRBV12-4
CDR3nt: TGTGCCAGCAGTTCCTGGGTTGGGGGCAATGAGCAGTTCTTC
CDR3aa: CASSSWVGGNEQFF

abundance: few
d_gene: .
j_gene: TRBJ2-1
v_gene: TRBV11-2
CDR3nt: TGTGCCAGCAGCCAGATTAGGGGAGAGCAGTTCTTC
CDR3aa: CASSQIRGEQFF

abundance: few
d_gene: TRBD2
j_gene: TRBJ2-3
v_gene: TRBV7-3
CDR3nt: TGTGCCAGCAGCCCCGGGAGGTACACAGATACGCAGTATTTT
CDR3aa: CASSPGRYTDTQYF

abundance: .
d_gene: TRBD1
j_gene: TRBJ1-2
v_gene: TRBV9
CDR3nt: TGTGCCAGCAGCGTAGAGGACAGGGGCTACACCTTC
CDR3aa: CASSVEDRGYTF

abundance: few
d_gene: .
j_gene: TRBJ1-2
v_gene: TRBV5-8
CDR3nt: TGTGCCAGCAGCTTGGACAGGACAAACTATGGCTACACCTTC
CDR3aa: CASSLDRTNYGYTF

abundance: .
d_gene: TRBD2
j_gene: TRBJ2-1
v_gene: TRBV9
CDR3nt: TGTGCCAGCAGCGTCCAGCGGGAGGGCCTCTCCTACAATGAGCAGTTCTTC
CDR3aa: CASSVQREGLSYNEQFF

abundance: few
d_gene: .
j_gene: TRBJ1-6
v_gene: TRBV5-6
CDR3nt: TGTGCCAGCAGCCTCCGAGGGGTTAATTCACCCCTCCACTTT
CDR3aa: CASSLRGVNSPLHF

abundance: few
d_gene: TRBD2
j_gene: TRBJ2-1
v_gene: TRBV3-1
CDR3nt: TGTGCCAGCAGCGTTAGCGGGAGCGGGAATGAGCAGTTCTTC
CDR3aa: CASSVSGSGNEQFF

abundance: .
d_gene: .
j_gene: TRBJ2-1
v_gene: TRBV7-2
CDR3nt: TGTGCCAGCAGCTTATCCGACAGTTACAATGAGCAGTTCTTC
CDR3aa: CASSLSDSYNEQFF

abundance: .
d_gene: .
j_gene: TRBJ1-5
v_gene: TRBV10-3
CDR3nt: TGTGCCACCGGGCGGGACATTTTATCGGGCAATCAGCCCCAGCATTTT
CDR3aa: CATGRDILSGNQPQHF

abundance: .
d_gene: TRBD1
j_gene: TRBJ1-2
v_gene: TRBV15
CDR3nt: TGTGCCACCAGCATGGGACAGGGGCACTATGGCTACACCTTC
CDR3aa: CATSMGQGHYGYTF

abundance: .
d_gene: TRBD1
j_gene: TRBJ2-5
v_gene: TRBV4-2
CDR3nt: TGTGCCAGCAGCCACCCGGGACAGGGAAGGGAGACCCAGTACTTC
CDR3aa: CASSHPGQGRETQYF

abundance: many
d_gene: TRBD2
j_gene: TRBJ2-1
v_gene: TRBV11-1
CDR3nt: TGTGCCAGCAGCCTGAGGACTAGCGGGAAGTTGTCCTACAATGAGCAGTTCTTC
CDR3aa: CASSLRTSGKLSYNEQFF

abundance: .
d_gene: .
j_gene: TRBJ1-1
v_gene: TRBV24-1
CDR3nt: TGTGCCACCAGTGATTCAGGGGCGCGAGCTTTCTTT
CDR3aa: CATSDSGARAFF

abundance: .
d_gene: TRBD2
j_gene: TRBJ2-5
v_gene: TRBV7-2
CDR3nt: TGTGCCAGCAGCTCGACTAGCGGGGGTCACCAAGAGACCCAGTACTTC
CDR3aa: CASSSTSGGHQETQYF

abundance: few
d_gene: TRBD1
j_gene: TRBJ2-1
v_gene: TRBV5-1
CDR3nt: TGCGCCAGCAGCTGGGGACAGGGGGATACTGAGCAGTTCTTC
CDR3aa: CASSWGQGDTEQFF

abundance: .
d_gene: .
j_gene: TRBJ2-7
v_gene: TRBV9
CDR3nt: TGTGCCAGCAGCTCACAAGAACGGCTGGTCGGCGAGCAGTACTTC
CDR3aa: CASSSQERLVGEQYF

abundance: few
d_gene: .
j_gene: TRBJ2-1
v_gene: TRBV29-1
CDR3nt: TGCAGCGCCCACCAGGGAGGACTCTCCAATGAGCAGTTCTTC
CDR3aa: CSAHQGGLSNEQFF

abundance: few
d_gene: TRBD2
j_gene: TRBJ2-5
v_gene: TRBV11-2
CDR3nt: TGTGCCAGCAGCGTAGGGACTAGCGGGGGGGATAGAGAGACCCAGTACTTC
CDR3aa: CASSVGTSGGDRETQYF

abundance: once
d_gene: .
j_gene: TRBJ1-5
v_gene: TRBV20-1
CDR3nt: TGCAGTGCTGAAATACCGGGACACGACAATCAGCCCCAGCATTTT
CDR3aa: CSAEIPGHDNQPQHF

abundance: .
d_gene: .
j_gene: TRBJ1-5
v_gene: TRBV28
CDR3nt: TGTGCCAGCGCCCAGAGAAATCAGCCCCAGCATTTT
CDR3aa: CASAQRNQPQHF

abundance: few
d_gene: .
j_gene: TRBJ2-1
v_gene: TRBV29-1
CDR3nt: TGCAGCGTTCGAGATATTGAGCAGTTCTTC
CDR3aa: CSVRDIEQFF

abundance: few
d_gene: TRBD2
j_gene: TRBJ2-7
v_gene: TRBV24-1
CDR3nt: TGTGCCACCAAGTCTGCGGGAGGAGGCGAGCAGTACTTC
CDR3aa: CATKSAGGGEQYF

abundance: few
d_gene: TRBD1
j_gene: TRBJ2-1
v_gene: TRBV20-1
CDR3nt: TGCAGTGCTAGATCCGGACAGGGCTCCTACAATGAGCAGTTCTTC
CDR3aa: CSARSGQGSYNEQFF

abundance: once
d_gene: .
j_gene: TRBJ2-7
v_gene: TRBV20-1
CDR3nt: TGCAGTGCCTTAGGGGCGGGGGCGAGGGGCGAGCAGTACTTC
CDR3aa: CSALGAGARGEQYF

abundance: .
d_gene: .
j_gene: TRBJ2-3
v_gene: TRBV2
CDR3nt: TGTGCCAGTCTCAGCAGAGGGTCTAGCACAGATACGCAGTATTTT
CDR3aa: CASLSRGSSTDTQYF

abundance: few
d_gene: .
j_gene: TRBJ2-5
v_gene: TRBV5-5
CDR3nt: TGTGCCAGCAGCTTGAGGTTTGGCAGCCAAGAGACCCAGTACTTC
CDR3aa: CASSLRFGSQETQYF

abundance: .
d_gene: .
j_gene: TRBJ2-7
v_gene: TRBV10-2
CDR3nt: TGCGCCAGCAGTACCACCGCCGGGACGGACGACTACGAGCAGTACTTC
CDR3aa: CASSTTAGTDDYEQYF

abundance: .
d_gene: .
j_gene: TRBJ2-1
v_gene: TRBV6-2/TRBV6-3
CDR3nt: TGTGCCAGCAGTTACTGGGCTAGCGCTTCCAGCTCCTACAATGAGCAGTTCTTC
CDR3aa: CASSYWASASSSYNEQFF

abundance: many
d_gene: .
j_gene: TRBJ1-3
v_gene: TRBV20-1
CDR3nt: TGCAGTGCCGAGGAACAAGACTCTGGAAACACCATATATTTT
CDR3aa: CSAEEQDSGNTIYF

abundance: .
d_gene: .
j_gene: TRBJ2-1
v_gene: TRBV7-2
CDR3nt: TGTGCCAGCAATCTAAGGTGGGGGGCCTACAATGAGCAGTTCTTC
CDR3aa: CASNLRWGAYNEQFF

abundance: .
d_gene: .
j_gene: TRBJ2-3
v_gene: TRBV4-3
CDR3nt: TGCGCCAGCAGCCAAGATTGGGGGCGCACAGATACGCAGTATTTT
CDR3aa: CASSQDWGRTDTQYF